Given below is one TCR beta chain in context. This record comes from a study of blood T cell repertoires in COVID-19. Study context: Acute-phase and convalescent COVID-19 samples originated in the United States, Italy and Spain. T cells, B-cell-depleted T cells, or PBMCs provided the cDNA or gDNA that served as material.

In the authors' methods: Estimated nucleated cell counts came from reference gene primer amplification. Produced via immunoSEQ multiplex PCR; TCRdb's table is partial and in-frame only. The V and J calls and clone size were taken over from that table, and D and trimming were inferred from the DNA. The data show about 54,000 clones, about 82% seen once. Input material: peripheral blood. This clonotype was sampled from a human donor in a cohort sampled during active COVID-19.

CDR3 protein: CASSSRTGSSSYEQYF. The CDR3, as DNA: TGTGCCAGCAGTTCTCGGACAGGTTCAAGCTCCTACGAGCAGTACTTC. The gene calls are TRBV28 and TRBJ2-7; 7 bases line up with TRBD1. V shed 4 bases and J 0 bases; nucleotides not matched to a gene: 9. Germline values: CDR1 MDHEN, CDR2 SYDVKM. This CDR3 comprises 16 residues.